This T cell receptor (beta chain) is from a study of blood T cells in healthy people across ages. Study as a whole: Capture via template switching afforded approximately one barcoded beta molecule per two T cells. The study's findings and limits: For the donors, CMV status was unknown and possibly confounded expanded clonotype changes. Estimated diversity, derived from one million T cells, was regarded as an underestimate. Unsorted PBMC material precluded a definitive naive versus antigen-experienced comparison.

The sample holds many counts of this clonotype. Its target is not known. The germline V gene encodes CDR1 SGHVS and CDR2 FQNEAQ. V was trimmed by 6 bases and J by 3 bases, leaving 12 bases between them. The CDR3 spans 13 residues. The authors ran a second PCR of roughly 6 to 12 cycles using a sample-barcoded 5' primer and a J-beta primer mix. Each CDR3 protein gets one entry after TCRdb re-called the 5' RACE reads with MiXCR. This sample yields hundreds of thousands of distinct CDR3 sequences, of which around 30% are seen a single time; 15% to 20% belongs to the top ten. This TCR came from an elderly woman in good health. The specimen was blood. The chain carries TRBV7-8 and TRBJ2-7, with D hard to call. The CDR3 DNA reads TGTGCCAGCAGGCTTACCAGCGACTACGAGCAGTACTTC. This sequence encodes CASRLTSDYEQYF.